Each of the 7 T cell receptor beta chains below was sequenced from the same sample in a study of blood T cell repertoires in COVID-19. Sequencing was performed with immunoSEQ multiplex PCR; in TCRdb, only in-frame clones are kept and a portion is missing. The repertoire has 150,000 to 200,000 clones, roughly 82% of them found once; the top ten carry roughly 9%. The material sequenced was peripheral blood. The source is a woman in her 70s with acute or convalescent COVID-19.

V is TRBV5-1 and J is TRBJ2-4; TRBD2 might be the D (5 bases). The CDR3 has 15 amino acids. Trimming cost V 0 bases and J 5 bases, with 12 bases left between them. CDR1 SGHRS and CDR2 YFSETQ come from the germline V gene. CDR3 region: CASSLESAAENIQYF. The CDR3 bases are TGCGCCAGCAGCTTGGAGTCTGCAGCGGAAAACATTCAGTACTTC.

The V gene is TRBV6-5, the J gene TRBJ1-4, with a possible D match to TRBD1 (5 bases). The CDR3 length is 14 residues. The V gene's germline CDR1 is MNHEY and CDR2 SVGAGI. The germline V and J ends were trimmed by 6 bases and 3 bases, with 11 bases remaining between them. DNA for the CDR3: TGTGCCAGCAGATGGGAACAGGCTAATGAAAAACTGTTTTTT. Amino acids: CASRWEQANEKLFF.

The chain recombines TRBV5-4 with TRBJ1-2; D perhaps matches TRBD1 (5 bases). The CDR3 runs to 15 residues. Germline V gives CDR1 SGHNT, CDR2 YYREEE (reference sequence). Trimming cost V 3 bases and J 0 bases, with 12 bases left between them. The CDR3 DNA is TGTGCCAGCAGCTCAGGGACTTTCGCTAACTATGGCTACACCTTC. Translation gives CASSSGTFANYGYTF.

In DNA form, the CDR3 reads TGTGCCAGCAGTATCCAGGGCCGCGGCTTGCATTTT. This sequence encodes CASSIQGRGLHF. V is TRBV6-6 and J is TRBJ1-5, with a possible D match to TRBD1 (5 bases). The CDR3 is 12 amino acids. Deletions cut 5 bases from V and 15 bases from J, with 17 bases between. Germline V gene lookup returns CDR1 MNHNY and CDR2 SVGAGI (reference sequence).

The chain joins TRBV5-1 to TRBJ2-5; possible D gene TRBD2, 5 bases. Germline values: CDR1 SGHRS, CDR2 YFSETQ. The length of the CDR3 is 14 residues. The ends were cut back, 1 base at V and 2 bases at J, with 9 bases in the middle. The CDR3 sequence is CASSLTAGQETQYF. Here the CDR3 DNA reads TGCGCCAGCAGCTTGACGGCGGGTCAAGAGACCCAGTACTTC.

The rearrangement joins TRBV5-6 to TRBJ1-1, with a tentative D call TRBD1 (5 bases). The ends were cut back, 1 base at V and 1 base at J, with 11 bases in the middle. CDR1 is SGHDT, CDR2 YYEEEE, per germline. The CDR3 length is 15 residues. This CDR3 is CASSLPGGPNTEAFF. The CDR3 coding sequence is TGTGCCAGCAGCTTGCCCGGGGGACCGAACACTGAAGCTTTCTTT.

This clone was seen only once. J is TRBJ2-5 and V is TRBV24-1, with a weak D call TRBD1 (5 bases). Germline assignment: CDR1 KGHDR and CDR2 SFDVKD. Trimming stripped 3 bases from V and 4 bases from J, with 26 bases between. There are 19 residues in the CDR3. CDR3 sequence: CATSDRSPTGSWQPETQYF. In DNA, the CDR3 is TGTGCCACCAGTGATCGGTCTCCTACAGGTTCGTGGCAACCAGAGACCCAGTACTTC.